This TCR beta chain was obtained from a study of blood T cell repertoires in COVID-19. Study background: Sources were T cells, B-cell-depleted T cells, or PBMCs; the material itself was cDNA or gDNA.

The sample holds one count of this clone. This CDR3 is 14 amino acids long. V lost 6 bases and J lost 0, with 12 bases in between. Germline CDR1 and CDR2: SEHNR and FQNEAQ (reference sequence). TCRdb's copy holds only in-frame clones and misses some; the assay was immunoSEQ multiplex PCR. The data contain over 200,000 clones, about 86% of them seen just once; the ten biggest clones take up around 6%. Sequenced input: peripheral blood. This receptor was taken from an elderly man with acute or convalescent COVID-19. V gene TRBV7-9 combines with J gene TRBJ2-7, with D perhaps TRBD1 (6 bases). CDR3 bases: TGTGCCAGCAGTCCGACAGGAGACTCCTACGAGCAGTACTTC. Translated: CASSPTGDSYEQYF. Drawing the rest from reference TRBV7-9 and TRBJ2-7, the complete variable domain is DTGVSQNPRHKITKRGQNVTFRCDPISEHNRLYWYRQTLGQGPEFLTYFQNEAQLEKSRLLSDRFSAERPKGSFSTLEIQRTEQGDSAMYLCASSPTGDSYEQYFGPGTRLTVT.